Listed here are 2 T cell receptor beta chains from one sample, sequenced in a study of T cells in Graves' hyperthyroidism and ophthalmopathy. Amplified TCR beta CDR3 regions derived from RNA transcripts. TCR CDR3 underwent first-round RT-PCR with the HTBI primer set. TCRdb re-analysed the multiplex PCR reads in MiXCR, keeping a single row per CDR3 protein. The table shows some 420,000 distinct CDR3 sequences, with about an eighth occurring only once. The sample comprised blood. The receptors stem from a woman younger than 30 with Graves' hyperthyroidism.

With respect to this clonotype: This may be a read error, as it is one base from a much larger clone. V gene TRBV28 combines with J gene TRBJ1-1; tentatively, D is TRBD1 (5 bases). Germline values: CDR1 MDHEN, CDR2 SYDVKM. The CDR3 totals 14 residues. V lost 7 bases, J lost 7 bases, and 19 bases lay in between. The CDR3 coding sequence is TGTGCCAGCACTGTCTTTCCGGGGGTGAATGAAGCTTTCTTT. This gives the protein CASTVFPGVNEAFF.

This clonotype has ten or more counts. The rearrangement links TRBV29-1 to TRBJ2-5, with 8 bases lining up with TRBD2. The CDR3 is 15 amino acids. In germline, CDR1 is SQVTM, CDR2 ANQGSEA. With V trimmed by 5 bases and J by 3 bases, 11 bases remained unmatched. In nucleotides, the CDR3 is TGCAGCGTTAGAATTAGCGGGGCCCGCGAAGAGACCCAGTACTTC. Translating it yields CSVRISGAREETQYF.